Sequencing of this T cell receptor beta chain was carried out in a study of blood T cell repertoires in COVID-19. As for the study in general: COVID-19 samples collected from the United States, Italy and Spain covered acute and convalescent phases.

Germline trimming cut 8 bases from V and 5 bases from J; bases unmatched to any gene: 5. Germline V gene sequence: CDR1 GTSNPN, CDR2 SVGIG (reference sequence). The CDR3 sequence is 11 residues long. Data came from immunoSEQ multiplex PCR; TCRdb stores just in-frame clones and leaves some out. The profile shows about 59,000 clones, around 79% of them singletons. The source of this sequence is a woman in her 70s with acute or convalescent COVID-19. Sequencing was done on a sample of peripheral blood. The V gene is TRBV30, the J gene TRBJ1-2; the match to TRBD1 covers 7 bases. CDR3 region: CAHTGAYGYTF. The CDR3 coding sequence is TGTGCCCATACAGGGGCTTATGGCTACACCTTC.